These 30 T cell receptor beta chains were sequenced from one sample in a study of T cell changes during pregnancy in multiple sclerosis. This table comes from immunoSEQ multiplex PCR, and its TCRdb copy is limited to in-frame clones, with some not included. The repertoire holds about 44,000 clones, with roughly 92% as singletons. This specimen was CD4+ T cells from peripheral blood mononuclear cells, taken in the first trimester of pregnancy. All receptors derive from a female donor with multiple sclerosis, enrolled in a pregnancy study.

V and J are TRBV28 and TRBJ1-1; TRBD1 matches 8 bases. Germline V gene data show CDR1 as MDHEN and CDR2 as SYDVKM. The J segment lost 5 bases and the V segment lost 4 bases, leaving 3 bases of the junction unmatched. This CDR3 region has 13 residues. The CDR3 DNA is TGTGCCAGCAGTTGGACAGGGCTAACTGAAGCTTTCTTT. Amino acids: CASSWTGLTEAFF. The full variable domain, completed using reference TRBV28 and TRBJ1-1, is DVKVTQSSRYLVKRTGEKVFLECVQDMDHENMFWYRQDPGLGLRLIYFSYDVKMKEKGDIPEGYSVSREKKERFSLILESASTNQTSMYLCASSWTGLTEAFFGQGTRLTVV.

The V gene is TRBV2, the J gene TRBJ1-4; 8 bases align to TRBD1. The V gene end was trimmed by 7 bases and the J gene end by 7 bases; junction bases not matched to a gene: 11. The germline CDR1 and CDR2 sequences are SNHLY and FYNNEI. This CDR3 has 15 residues. The CDR3 bases are TGTGCCAGCACTACGAGACAGGGGTCTGGTGAAAAACTGTTTTTT. Its protein product is CASTTRQGSGEKLFF.

This clone was recorded once. The chain couples TRBV2 to TRBJ1-1; 8 nucleotides agree with TRBD1. The V and J ends lost 6 bases and 3 bases, in that order; junction bases with no gene match: 9. The CDR3 sequence is 15 residues long. The V gene's germline CDR1 is SNHLY and CDR2 FYNNEI. The CDR3 reads CASRAQGARDTEAFF. CDR3 DNA: TGTGCCAGCAGAGCCCAGGGGGCGCGGGACACTGAAGCTTTCTTT. The entire variable domain, with the rest obtained from reference TRBV2 and TRBJ1-1, is as follows: EPEVTQTPSHQVTQMGQEVILRCVPISNHLYFYWYRQILGQKVEFLVSFYNNEISEKSEIFDDQFSVERPDGSNFTLKIRSTKLEDSAMYFCASRAQGARDTEAFFGQGTRLTVV.

This CDR3 reads CATLGRGLAGGNEQFF. Written as DNA, the CDR3 is TGTGCCACCTTGGGGAGGGGCCTAGCGGGAGGGAATGAGCAGTTCTTC. V is TRBV19 and J is TRBJ2-1; 12 nucleotides align to TRBD2. CDR1 and CDR2 from the germline V gene are LNHDA and SQIVND (reference sequence). The CDR3 has 16 residues. V dropped 10 bases and J dropped 7; count of bases not matched to a gene: 14.

This sequence joins TRBV18 and TRBJ2-6, with D unresolved. CDR1 is KGHSH and CDR2 is LQKENI in the germline V gene. The CDR3 is 15 residues long. The V gene lost 0 bases and the J gene lost 0 bases, with 3 bases spanning the gap. The CDR3 nucleotides are TGTGCCAGCTCACCACCACTCTCTGGGGCCAACGTCCTGACTTTC. Its translation is CASSPPLSGANVLTF.

The CDR3 protein is CASRNSWGHAIPYEQYF. DNA of the CDR3: TGTGCCAGCCGAAACTCTTGGGGACACGCGATACCCTACGAGCAGTACTTC. The chain carries TRBV27 and TRBJ2-7, with a possible D match to TRBD1 (6 bases). CDR3 length: 17 residues. The germline V and J ends were trimmed by 8 bases and 2 bases, with 25 bases remaining between them. Germline V lookup: CDR1 MNHEY, CDR2 SMNVEV (reference sequence).

The chain has TRBV5-1 and TRBJ2-3; tentatively, D is TRBD1 (6 bases). Germline V gene lookup returns CDR1 SGHRS and CDR2 YFSETQ. V lost 0 bases to trimming and J lost 3 bases, with 11 bases between them. The CDR3 has 15 amino acids. The DNA of the CDR3 is TGCGCCAGCAGCTTGGGGTCAGGGGCGACAGATACGCAGTATTTT. It specifies CASSLGSGATDTQYF.

The chain has TRBV4-3 and TRBJ2-1; 7 bases agree with TRBD2. Trimming cost V 0 bases and J 9 bases; bases outside gene matches: 11. Germline V CDR1 and CDR2: LGHNA, YSLEER. The CDR3 has 16 residues. The CDR3 sequence is CASSQEASGTLGEQFF. The CDR3 bases are TGCGCCAGCAGCCAAGAGGCTAGCGGAACCCTAGGTGAGCAGTTCTTC.

The genes are TRBV6-6 and TRBJ2-3; TRBD2 aligns across 7 bases. There are 15 residues in the CDR3. Losses at the gene ends were 8 bases for V and 4 bases for J; bases not matched to a gene: 12. Germline V gene data show CDR1 as MNHNY and CDR2 as SVGAGI (reference sequence). CDR3 residues: CASGSAGKVSDTQYF. In DNA, the CDR3 is TGTGCCAGCGGGTCAGCGGGGAAAGTCTCAGATACGCAGTATTTT.

The chain combines TRBV9 with TRBJ2-3; tentatively, D is TRBD1 (6 bases). Germline assignment: CDR1 SGDLS and CDR2 YYNGEE. Trimming cost V 3 bases and J 0 bases, with 20 bases left between them. This CDR3 is built from 18 residues. The CDR3 region has the DNA TGTGCCAGCAGCGCCGGAAGTGGGGGCGTAGGTAGCACAGATACGCAGTATTTT. Translation gives CASSAGSGGVGSTDTQYF.

The chain couples TRBV7-2 to TRBJ2-3, with D perhaps TRBD2 (5 bases). The CDR3 is 17 amino acids. CDR1 and CDR2 (germline): SGHTA, FQGNSA. The ends were cut back, 1 base at V and 0 bases at J, with 14 bases in the middle. The CDR3: CASSLVGGLLSTDTQYF. CDR3 DNA: TGTGCCAGCAGCTTAGTCGGTGGACTTTTAAGCACAGATACGCAGTATTTT.

This rearrangement joins TRBV6-1 to TRBJ1-2; 7 bases align to TRBD1. Losses at the gene ends were 6 bases for V and 0 bases for J; bases not matched to a gene: 4. Germline V lookup: CDR1 MNHNS, CDR2 SASEGT. CDR3 length equals 14 residues. DNA for the CDR3: TGTGCCAGCAGCCTCGGGACAGCTAACTATGGCTACACCTTC. Translation gives CASSLGTANYGYTF.

The J gene is TRBJ1-5, the V gene TRBV2, with 9 nucleotides matching TRBD1. The trim removed 5 bases at V and 4 bases at J, leaving 9 bases unmatched. Germline V gene lookup returns CDR1 SNHLY and CDR2 FYNNEI. CDR3 length: 16 amino acids. The CDR3 region has the DNA TGTGCCAGCAGTCTAGAGTGGACAGGGGTGAATCAGCCCCAGCATTTT. It codes for CASSLEWTGVNQPQHF.

The genes are TRBV20-1 and TRBJ2-3; D is uncertain. The germline V gene has CDR1 DFQATT and CDR2 SNEGSKA (reference sequence). V was clipped by 0 bases and J by 9 bases, with 7 bases between them. This CDR3 region has 11 residues. CDR3: CSARDLRTQYF. DNA of the CDR3: TGCAGTGCTAGAGATCTAAGAACGCAGTATTTT.

This clone was picked up one time. V is TRBV5-4 and J is TRBJ2-3; tentatively, D is TRBD2 (5 bases). Per the germline V gene, CDR1 is SGHNT and CDR2 is YYREEE (reference sequence). The CDR3 has 15 residues. V was clipped by 9 bases and J by 3 bases, with 20 bases between them. CDR3 sequence (DNA): TGTGCCACATCCGGGGATGGGCTAAGGACAGATACGCAGTATTTT. It specifies CATSGDGLRTDTQYF.

The rearrangement uses TRBV2 and TRBJ2-1; 8 positions match TRBD2. Per germline, CDR1 SNHLY and CDR2 FYNNEI. V trimming: 4 bases; J trimming: 7 bases; junction bases outside the gene matches: 9. CDR3 size: 15 residues. The CDR3 DNA reads TGTGCCAGCAGTGTGATAGTAGCGGGGATGAATGAGCAGTTCTTC. It translates to CASSVIVAGMNEQFF.

The chain is built from TRBV5-1 and TRBJ1-1; D gene ambiguous. This CDR3 has 13 residues. The V end lost 3 bases, the J end lost 1 base, and 7 bases lay between the germline ends. Per the germline V gene, CDR1 is SGHRS and CDR2 is YFSETQ. The CDR3 DNA follows: TGCGCCAGCAGCTCCAGCGGGAACACTGAAGCTTTCTTT. It specifies CASSSSGNTEAFF.

This sequence joins TRBV4-2 and TRBJ1-2; TRBD1 aligns across 10 bases. This CDR3 has 18 amino acids. Trimming removed 0 bases from V and 1 base from J; junction bases left unmatched: 8. Germline V gene sequence: CDR1 LGHNA, CDR2 YNFKEQ. CDR3 residues: CASSQDVRGTGVNYGYTF. CDR3 bases: TGTGCCAGCAGCCAAGACGTGAGAGGGACAGGGGTTAACTATGGCTACACCTTC.

The rearrangement uses TRBV11-3 and TRBJ2-1, with a weak D call TRBD1 (6 bases). This CDR3 contains 16 residues. Trimming took off 1 base at V and 8 bases at J, with 18 bases between the two ends. Germline CDR1 is SGHNT and CDR2 is YENEEA. This chain's CDR3 is CASSLAGTTKDYEQFF. The CDR3 DNA is TGTGCCAGCAGCTTAGCCGGGACAACGAAAGACTATGAGCAGTTCTTC.

This clone was seen a handful of times. The V gene is TRBV11-1, the J gene TRBJ1-1; no reliable D call. V was cut by 2 bases and J by 7 bases, with 14 bases left in between. Germline assignment: CDR1 SGHAT and CDR2 FQDESV (reference sequence). The CDR3 sequence is 14 residues long. CDR3 amino acids: CASSLMRQTSEAFF. Written as DNA, the CDR3 is TGTGCCAGCAGCTTAATGAGGCAGACCAGTGAAGCTTTCTTT.

This chain links TRBV27 with TRBJ2-7; D possibly corresponds to TRBD2 (6 bases). The V gene's germline CDR1 is MNHEY and CDR2 SMNVEV (reference sequence). CDR3 size: 15 residues. The V and J ends lost 7 bases and 0 bases respectively, with 16 bases between them. The CDR3: CASKESGTPSYEQYF. The CDR3 coding sequence is TGTGCCAGCAAGGAATCCGGGACTCCCTCCTACGAGCAGTACTTC.

The chain couples TRBV25-1 to TRBJ1-2; possibly TRBD1 for D (5 bases). The V end was cut by 8 bases, the J end by 5 bases, with 18 bases between. The germline V gene has CDR1 MGHDK and CDR2 SYGVNS. This CDR3 comprises 14 residues. CDR3 residues: CASLGASKLYGYTF. In DNA, the CDR3 is TGTGCCAGCCTAGGGGCCTCCAAACTATATGGCTACACCTTC.

This rearrangement joins TRBV6-1 to TRBJ2-1, with TRBD1 as a possible D gene (5 bases). In germline, CDR1 is MNHNS, CDR2 SASEGT. The CDR3 has 14 residues. V was cut by 3 bases and J by 4 bases, with 10 bases left in between. The CDR3 protein is CASSEGRGYNEQFF. The CDR3 coding sequence is TGTGCCAGCAGTGAGGGAAGGGGATACAATGAGCAGTTCTTC.

This clone was seen once. This chain links TRBV19 with TRBJ2-3; the D is unclear. V lost 5 bases and J 6 bases, leaving 9 bases between the germline ends. CDR3 size: 12 residues. Per germline, CDR1 LNHDA and CDR2 SQIVND (reference sequence). CDR3 nucleotide sequence: TGTGCCAGTAGTGAGGAGACGGATACGCAGTATTTT. Amino acid sequence: CASSEETDTQYF.

The chain combines TRBV11-2 with TRBJ2-5; D remains ambiguous. Germline CDR1 SGHAT, CDR2 FQNNGV. Trimming removed 10 bases at V and 2 bases at J, with 11 bases between. This CDR3 has 12 residues. CDR3 coding DNA: TGTGCCACCTCATCGACTCAAGAGACCCAGTACTTC. This sequence encodes CATSSTQETQYF. The full variable domain, its missing parts supplied by reference TRBV11-2 and TRBJ2-5, is EAGVAQSPRYKIIEKRQSVAFWCNPISGHATLYWYQQILGQGPKLLIQFQNNGVVDDSQLPKDRFSAERLKGVDSTLKIQPAKLEDSAVYLCATSSTQETQYFGPGTRLLVL.

This chain links TRBV29-1 with TRBJ1-1; no definite D call. CDR1 and CDR2 from the germline V gene are SQVTM and ANQGSEA. The CDR3 spans 13 residues. V lost 2 bases, J lost 1 base, and 8 bases lay in between. The CDR3 coding sequence is TGCAGCGTTGAAAACACCCAGAACACTGAAGCTTTCTTT. The encoded protein is CSVENTQNTEAFF.

The chain joins TRBV5-6 to TRBJ2-7; the match to TRBD2 covers 7 bases. The CDR3 spans 14 residues. Trimming cost V 6 bases and J 3 bases; bases outside gene matches: 9. Germline V gene data show CDR1 as SGHDT and CDR2 as YYEEEE. CDR3 sequence (DNA): TGTGCCAGCACCTCCGCCGGCGGGAGCTACGAGCAGTACTTC. It is translated as CASTSAGGSYEQYF. Full variable domain (outside the CDR3, taken from reference TRBV5-6 and TRBJ2-7): DAGVTQSPTHLIKTRGQQVTLRCSPKSGHDTVSWYQQALGQGPQFIFQYYEEEERQRGNFPDRFSGHQFPNYSSELNVNALLLGDSALYLCASTSAGGSYEQYFGPGTRLTVT.

This chain uses TRBV19 with TRBJ1-5, with 8 positions matching TRBD1. The V gene end was trimmed by 5 bases and the J gene end by 15 bases; junction bases not matched to a gene: 9. Germline V gene lookup returns CDR1 LNHDA and CDR2 SQIVND (reference sequence). The CDR3 contains 12 residues. CDR3 residues: CASSAPDRDWHF. The DNA of the CDR3 is TGTGCCAGTAGTGCTCCGGACAGGGATTGGCATTTT.

The chain is built from TRBV18 and TRBJ1-2, with D perhaps matching TRBD1 (5 bases). The germline gives CDR1 KGHSH, CDR2 LQKENI. The CDR3 runs 13 residues. V was cut by 2 bases and J by 4 bases, with 8 bases left in between. In DNA, the CDR3 is TGTGCCAGCTCACCAGACAGCATCTATGGCTACACCTTC. Translating gives CASSPDSIYGYTF.

V is TRBV7-3 and J is TRBJ2-3, with 14 bases identical to TRBD2. The CDR3 has 19 residues. The V gene's germline CDR1 is SGHTA and CDR2 FQGTGA. The V and J ends lost 5 bases and 2 bases, in that order; junction bases with no gene match: 12. The CDR3 coding sequence is TGTGCCAGCAGCCCAGCTGGGACTAGCGGGAGCTGGGACACAGATACGCAGTATTTT. It encodes CASSPAGTSGSWDTDTQYF. The full variable domain, completed using reference TRBV7-3 and TRBJ2-3, is GAGVSQTPSNKVTEKGKYVELRCDPISGHTALYWYRQSLGQGPEFLIYFQGTGAADDSGLPNDRFFAVRPEGSVSTLKIQRTERGDSAVYLCASSPAGTSGSWDTDTQYFGPGTRLTVL.